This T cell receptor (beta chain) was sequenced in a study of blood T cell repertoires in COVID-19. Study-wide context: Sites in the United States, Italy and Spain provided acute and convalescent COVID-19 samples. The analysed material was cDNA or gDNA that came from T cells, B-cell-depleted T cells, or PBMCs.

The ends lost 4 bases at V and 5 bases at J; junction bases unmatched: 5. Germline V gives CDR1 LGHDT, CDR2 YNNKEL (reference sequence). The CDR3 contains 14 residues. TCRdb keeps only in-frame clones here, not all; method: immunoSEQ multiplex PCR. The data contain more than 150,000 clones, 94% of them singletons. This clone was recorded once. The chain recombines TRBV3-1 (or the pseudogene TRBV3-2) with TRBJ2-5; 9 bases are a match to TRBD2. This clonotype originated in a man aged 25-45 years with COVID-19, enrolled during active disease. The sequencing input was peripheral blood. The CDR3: CASSLRGGGETQYF. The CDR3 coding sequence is TGTGCCAGCAGCCTGCGGGGGGGCGGGGAGACCCAGTACTTC.